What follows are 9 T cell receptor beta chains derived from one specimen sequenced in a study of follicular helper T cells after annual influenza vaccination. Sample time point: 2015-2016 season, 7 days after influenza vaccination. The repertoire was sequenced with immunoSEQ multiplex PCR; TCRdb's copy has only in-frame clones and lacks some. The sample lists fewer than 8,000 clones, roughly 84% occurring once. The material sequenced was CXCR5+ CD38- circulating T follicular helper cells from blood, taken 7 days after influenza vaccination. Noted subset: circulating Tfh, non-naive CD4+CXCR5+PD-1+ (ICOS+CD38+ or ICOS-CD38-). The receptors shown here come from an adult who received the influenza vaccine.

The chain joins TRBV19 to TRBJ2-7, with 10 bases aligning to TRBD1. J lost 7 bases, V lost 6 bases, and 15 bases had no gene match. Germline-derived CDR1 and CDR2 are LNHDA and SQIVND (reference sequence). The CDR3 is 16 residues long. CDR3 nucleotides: TGTGCCAGTAGGAAATCCCGGGACAGGGGCCCTAAAGAGCAGTACTTC. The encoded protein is CASRKSRDRGPKEQYF.

The CDR3, as DNA: TGCAGCGCCACACGCAGGGGGCGAGAAGCTTTCTTT. Protein product: CSATRRGREAFF. The gene calls are TRBV29-1 and TRBJ1-1; the match to TRBD1 covers 8 bases. Per the germline V gene, CDR1 is SQVTM and CDR2 is ANQGSEA. Unmatched junction bases numbered 9, after V lost 7 bases and J lost 8 bases. CDR3 size: 12 residues.

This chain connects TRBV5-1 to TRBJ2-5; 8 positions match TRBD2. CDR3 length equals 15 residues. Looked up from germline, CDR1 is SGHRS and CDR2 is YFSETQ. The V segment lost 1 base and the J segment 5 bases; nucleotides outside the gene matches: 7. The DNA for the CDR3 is TGCGCCAGCAGCTTGCGAGCGGGAGAAGGGGAGACCCAGTACTTC. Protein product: CASSLRAGEGETQYF.

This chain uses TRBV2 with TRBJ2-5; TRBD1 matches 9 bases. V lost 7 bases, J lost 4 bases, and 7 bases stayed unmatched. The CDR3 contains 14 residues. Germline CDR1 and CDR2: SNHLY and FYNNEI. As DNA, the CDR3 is TGTGCCAGCAAGACAGGGGGGGGATCAGAGACCCAGTACTTC. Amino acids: CASKTGGGSETQYF.

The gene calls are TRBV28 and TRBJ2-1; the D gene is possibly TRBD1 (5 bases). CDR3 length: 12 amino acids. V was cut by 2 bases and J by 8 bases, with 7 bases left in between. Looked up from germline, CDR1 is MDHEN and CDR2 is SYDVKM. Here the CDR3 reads CASSLGADEQFF. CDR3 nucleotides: TGTGCCAGCAGTTTAGGGGCAGATGAGCAGTTCTTC. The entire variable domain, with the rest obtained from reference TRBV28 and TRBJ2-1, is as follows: DVKVTQSSRYLVKRTGEKVFLECVQDMDHENMFWYRQDPGLGLRLIYFSYDVKMKEKGDIPEGYSVSREKKERFSLILESASTNQTSMYLCASSLGADEQFFGPGTRLTVL.

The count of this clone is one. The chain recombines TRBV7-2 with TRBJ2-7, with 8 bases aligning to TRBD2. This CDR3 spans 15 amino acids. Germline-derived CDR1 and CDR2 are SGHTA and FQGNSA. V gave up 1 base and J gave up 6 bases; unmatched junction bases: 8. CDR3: CASSLGSGTSTEQYF. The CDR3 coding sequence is TGTGCCAGCAGCTTAGGTAGCGGGACCTCAACCGAGCAGTACTTC. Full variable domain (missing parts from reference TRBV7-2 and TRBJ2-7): GAGVSQSPSNKVTEKGKDVELRCDPISGHTALYWYRQSLGQGLEFLIYFQGNSAPDKSGLPSDRFSAERTGGSVSTLTIQRTQQEDSAVYLCASSLGSGTSTEQYFGPGTRLTVT.

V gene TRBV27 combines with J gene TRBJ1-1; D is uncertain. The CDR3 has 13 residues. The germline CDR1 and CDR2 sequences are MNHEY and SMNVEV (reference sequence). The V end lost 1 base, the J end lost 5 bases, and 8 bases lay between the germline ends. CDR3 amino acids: CASSLLWRTEAFF. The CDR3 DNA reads TGTGCCAGCAGTTTATTGTGGAGGACTGAAGCTTTCTTT.

The CDR3 is CASSSLSSGRSTDTQYF. CDR3 nucleotide sequence: TGTGCCAGCAGTTCCCTTTCTAGCGGGAGAAGCACAGATACGCAGTATTTT. This chain connects TRBV27 to TRBJ2-3; TRBD2 aligns across 10 bases. This CDR3 contains 17 residues. After removal of 4 bases from V and 0 bases from J, the junction contained 7 bases not matched to a gene. Looked up from germline, CDR1 is MNHEY and CDR2 is SMNVEV (reference sequence).

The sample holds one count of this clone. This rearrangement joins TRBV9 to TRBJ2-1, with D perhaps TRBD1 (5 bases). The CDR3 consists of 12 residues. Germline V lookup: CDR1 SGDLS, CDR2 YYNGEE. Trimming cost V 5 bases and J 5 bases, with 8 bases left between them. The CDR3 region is CASSPRDNEQFF. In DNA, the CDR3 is TGTGCCAGCAGTCCCAGGGACAATGAGCAGTTCTTC.